This T cell receptor beta chain was captured in a study of T cell responses to AZD1222 COVID-19 vaccine. With regard to this clone: Its antigen is undetermined.

Study-wide results and caveats: Mostly white British, mostly female donors; authors suggested clonal diversity may be underestimated. At baseline, seropositivity was found in only 5 to 7 AZD1222 recipients. Sampling that yielded the repertoires occurred only after the peak T cell response. The study reported that nearly half of spike-specific TCRs target unmutated variant regions.

TCRdb's copy holds only in-frame clones and misses some; the assay was immunoSEQ multiplex PCR. This table holds about 130,000 clones, around 90% found once. This TCR came from an adult in good health. The sample was peripheral blood, taken on day 0 of AZD1222 vaccination.

The CDR3 is CAIRGQGRNEKLFF. The CDR3 bases are TGTGCCATCAGGGGACAGGGTCGTAATGAAAAACTGTTTTTT. The rearrangement uses TRBV10-3 and TRBJ1-4; TRBD1 matches at 9 bases. Per the germline V gene, CDR1 is ENHRY and CDR2 is SYGVKD. CDR3 length: 14 amino acids. Trimming removed 6 bases from V and 4 bases from J; junction bases left unmatched: 3.